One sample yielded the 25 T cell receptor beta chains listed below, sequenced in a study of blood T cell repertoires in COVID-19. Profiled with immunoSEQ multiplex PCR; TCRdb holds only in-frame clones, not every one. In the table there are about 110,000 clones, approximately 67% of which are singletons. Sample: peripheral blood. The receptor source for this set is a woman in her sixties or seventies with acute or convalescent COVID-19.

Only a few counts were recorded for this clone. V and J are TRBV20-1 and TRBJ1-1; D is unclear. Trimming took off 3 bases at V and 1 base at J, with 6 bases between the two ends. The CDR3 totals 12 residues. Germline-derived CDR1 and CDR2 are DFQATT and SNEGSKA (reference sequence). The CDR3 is CSASTGNTEAFF. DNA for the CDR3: TGCAGTGCTAGTACTGGGAACACTGAAGCTTTCTTT.

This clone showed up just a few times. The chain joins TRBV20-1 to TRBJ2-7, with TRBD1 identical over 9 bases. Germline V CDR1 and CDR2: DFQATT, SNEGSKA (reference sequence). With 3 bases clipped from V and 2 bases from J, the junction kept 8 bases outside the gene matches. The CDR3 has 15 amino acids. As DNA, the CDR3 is TGCAGTGCTAGTCCCGGGACAGGGATCGCCTACGAGCAGTACTTC. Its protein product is CSASPGTGIAYEQYF.

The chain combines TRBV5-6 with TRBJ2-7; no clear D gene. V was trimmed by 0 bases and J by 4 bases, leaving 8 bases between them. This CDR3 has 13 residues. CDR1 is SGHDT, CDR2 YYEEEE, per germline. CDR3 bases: TGTGCCAGCAGCTTGGCCGTACAGTACGAGCAGTACTTC. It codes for CASSLAVQYEQYF. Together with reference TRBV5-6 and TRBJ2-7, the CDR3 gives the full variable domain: DAGVTQSPTHLIKTRGQQVTLRCSPKSGHDTVSWYQQALGQGPQFIFQYYEEEERQRGNFPDRFSGHQFPNYSSELNVNALLLGDSALYLCASSLAVQYEQYFGPGTRLTVT.

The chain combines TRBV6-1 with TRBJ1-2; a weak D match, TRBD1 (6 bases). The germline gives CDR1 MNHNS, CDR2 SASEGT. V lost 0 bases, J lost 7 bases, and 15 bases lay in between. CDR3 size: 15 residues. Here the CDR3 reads CASSEATGSKRGYTF. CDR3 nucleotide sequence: TGTGCCAGCAGTGAAGCGACAGGTTCTAAACGTGGCTACACCTTC.

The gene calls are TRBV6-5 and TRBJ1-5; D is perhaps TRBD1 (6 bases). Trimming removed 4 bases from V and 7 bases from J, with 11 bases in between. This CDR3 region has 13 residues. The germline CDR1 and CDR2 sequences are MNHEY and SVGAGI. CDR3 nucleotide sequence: TGTGCCAGCAGTTTGCGAGGGGGACAGCCCCAGCATTTT. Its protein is CASSLRGGQPQHF.

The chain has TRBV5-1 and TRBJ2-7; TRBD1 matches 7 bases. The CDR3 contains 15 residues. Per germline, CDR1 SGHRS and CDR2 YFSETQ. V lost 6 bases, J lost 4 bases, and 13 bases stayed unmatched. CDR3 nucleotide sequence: TGCGCCAGCACCTATTCCCCGGGACAGATGTACGAGCAGTACTTC. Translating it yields CASTYSPGQMYEQYF.

The CDR3 coding sequence is TGCGCCAGCAGCTTGGCGGTGAGGAAGGGGGCAAACACTGAAGCTTTCTTT. Amino acids: CASSLAVRKGANTEAFF. The chain is built from TRBV5-1 and TRBJ1-1; 7 bases are shared with TRBD1. Trimming took 0 bases from V and 2 from J; bases not matched to a gene: 10. The germline V gene encodes CDR1 SGHRS and CDR2 YFSETQ. CDR3 length equals 17 residues.

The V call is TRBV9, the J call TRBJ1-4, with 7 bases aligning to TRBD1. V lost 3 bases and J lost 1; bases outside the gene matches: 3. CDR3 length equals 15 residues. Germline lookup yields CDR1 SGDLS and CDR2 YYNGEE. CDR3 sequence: CASSAQGVTNEKLFF. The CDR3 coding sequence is TGTGCCAGCAGCGCGCAGGGGGTAACTAATGAAAAACTGTTTTTT.

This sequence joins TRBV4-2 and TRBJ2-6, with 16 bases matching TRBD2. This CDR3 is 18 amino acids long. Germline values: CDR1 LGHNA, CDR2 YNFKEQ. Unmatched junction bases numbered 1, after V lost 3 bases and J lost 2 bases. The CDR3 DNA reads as TGTGCCAGCAGCCAGGGACTAGCGGGGGGGCCTGGGGCCAACGTCCTGACTTTC. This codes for CASSQGLAGGPGANVLTF.

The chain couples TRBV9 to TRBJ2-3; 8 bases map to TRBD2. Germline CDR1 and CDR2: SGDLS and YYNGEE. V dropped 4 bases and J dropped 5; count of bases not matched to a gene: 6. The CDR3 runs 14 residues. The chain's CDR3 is CASSPGTRGDTQYF. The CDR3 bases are TGTGCCAGCAGCCCGGGGACTAGGGGAGATACGCAGTATTTT.

DNA of the CDR3: TGTGCCAGCAGCTTGGACCAGTCCTTACGGGATGGCTACACCTTC. It codes for CASSLDQSLRDGYTF. The chain uses TRBV5-5 and TRBJ1-2; D uncertain. The CDR3 is 15 residues long. Deletions cut 0 bases from V and 6 bases from J, with 15 bases between. Germline CDR1 and CDR2: SGHKS and YYEKEE (reference sequence).

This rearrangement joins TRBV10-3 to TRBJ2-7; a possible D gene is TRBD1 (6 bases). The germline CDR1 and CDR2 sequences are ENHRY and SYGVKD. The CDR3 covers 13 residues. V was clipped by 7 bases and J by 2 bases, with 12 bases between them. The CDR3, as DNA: TGTGCCATCACTAAGGACAGAACCTACGAGCAGTACTTC. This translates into CAITKDRTYEQYF.

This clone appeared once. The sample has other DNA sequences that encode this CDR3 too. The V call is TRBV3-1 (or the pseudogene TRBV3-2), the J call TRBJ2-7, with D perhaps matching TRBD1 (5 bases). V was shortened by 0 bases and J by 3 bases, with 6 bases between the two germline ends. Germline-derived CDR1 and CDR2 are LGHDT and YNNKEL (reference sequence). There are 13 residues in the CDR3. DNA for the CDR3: TGTGCCAGCAGCCAAGACACAGGCTACGAGCAGTACTTC. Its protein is CASSQDTGYEQYF.

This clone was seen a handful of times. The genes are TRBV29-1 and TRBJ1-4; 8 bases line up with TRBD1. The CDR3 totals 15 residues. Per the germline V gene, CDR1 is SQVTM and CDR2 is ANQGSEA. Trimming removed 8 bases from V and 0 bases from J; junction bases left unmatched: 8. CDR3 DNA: TGCAGCACAACTGGACAGGGCGCAACTAATGAAAAACTGTTTTTT. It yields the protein CSTTGQGATNEKLFF. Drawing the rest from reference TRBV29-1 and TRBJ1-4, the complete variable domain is SAVISQKPSRDICQRGTSLTIQCQVDSQVTMMFWYRQQPGQSLTLIATANQGSEATYESGFVIDKFPISRPNLTFSTLTVSNMSPEDSSIYLCSTTGQGATNEKLFFGSGTQLSVL.

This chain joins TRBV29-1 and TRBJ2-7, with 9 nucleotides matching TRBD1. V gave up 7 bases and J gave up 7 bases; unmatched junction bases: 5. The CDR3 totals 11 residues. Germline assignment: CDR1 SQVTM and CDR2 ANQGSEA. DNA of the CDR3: TGCAGCGGGTGGACAGGGGATGAGCAGTACTTC. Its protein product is CSGWTGDEQYF.

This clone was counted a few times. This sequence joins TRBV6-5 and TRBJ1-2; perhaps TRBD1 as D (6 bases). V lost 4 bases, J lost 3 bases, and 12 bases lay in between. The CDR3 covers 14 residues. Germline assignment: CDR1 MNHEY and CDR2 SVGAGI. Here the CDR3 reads CASSSTGTYYGYTF. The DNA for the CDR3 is TGTGCCAGCAGTTCTACAGGGACCTACTATGGCTACACCTTC.

The DNA for the CDR3 is TGTGCCAGCAGTTACATGGGACAGGGATATGGCTACACCTTC. It specifies CASSYMGQGYGYTF. This sequence joins TRBV6-2 or TRBV6-3 and TRBJ1-2; 9 bases align to TRBD1. Trimming at V came to 2 bases and at J to 5 bases, leaving 3 bases not matched to a gene. Per the germline V gene, CDR1 is MNHEY and CDR2 is SVGEGT. The CDR3 has 14 residues.

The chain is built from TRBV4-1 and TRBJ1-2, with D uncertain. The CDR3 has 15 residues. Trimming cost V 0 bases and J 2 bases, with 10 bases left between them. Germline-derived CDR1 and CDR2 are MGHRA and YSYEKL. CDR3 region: CASSQEAAENYGYTF. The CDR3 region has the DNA TGCGCCAGCAGCCAAGAAGCGGCCGAAAACTATGGCTACACCTTC.

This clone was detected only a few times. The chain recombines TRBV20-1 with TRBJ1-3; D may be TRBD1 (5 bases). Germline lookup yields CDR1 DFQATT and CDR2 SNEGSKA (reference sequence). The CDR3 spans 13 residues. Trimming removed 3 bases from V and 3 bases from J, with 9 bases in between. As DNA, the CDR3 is TGCAGTGCTAGTCTAGGGGATGGAAACACCATATATTTT. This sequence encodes CSASLGDGNTIYF.

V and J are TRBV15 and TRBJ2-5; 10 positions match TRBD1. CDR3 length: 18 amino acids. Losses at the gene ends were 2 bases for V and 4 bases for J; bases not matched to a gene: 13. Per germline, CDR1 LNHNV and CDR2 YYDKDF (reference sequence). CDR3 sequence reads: CATSRSLTGTGVGETQYF. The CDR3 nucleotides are TGTGCCACCAGCAGATCTTTAACCGGGACAGGGGTCGGAGAGACCCAGTACTTC.

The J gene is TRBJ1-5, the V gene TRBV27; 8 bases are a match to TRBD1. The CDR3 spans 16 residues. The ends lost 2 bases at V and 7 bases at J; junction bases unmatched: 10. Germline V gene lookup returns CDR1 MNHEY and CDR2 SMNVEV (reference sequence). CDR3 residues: CASSLKGTGSTQPQHF. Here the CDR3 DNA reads TGTGCCAGCAGTTTAAAGGGGACAGGCTCCACGCAGCCCCAGCATTTT.

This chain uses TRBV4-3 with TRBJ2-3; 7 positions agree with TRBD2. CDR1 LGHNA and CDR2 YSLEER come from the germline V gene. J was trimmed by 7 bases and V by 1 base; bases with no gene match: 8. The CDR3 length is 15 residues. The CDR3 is CASSQAGGGYNTQYF. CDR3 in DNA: TGCGCCAGCAGCCAAGCGGGCGGGGGATATAATACGCAGTATTTT.

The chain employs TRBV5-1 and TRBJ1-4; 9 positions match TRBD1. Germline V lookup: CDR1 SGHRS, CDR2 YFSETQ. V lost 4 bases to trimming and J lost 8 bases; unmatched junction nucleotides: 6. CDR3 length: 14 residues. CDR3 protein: CASSPGQGREKLFF. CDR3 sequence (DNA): TGCGCCAGCAGCCCGGGACAGGGTCGGGAAAAACTGTTTTTT.

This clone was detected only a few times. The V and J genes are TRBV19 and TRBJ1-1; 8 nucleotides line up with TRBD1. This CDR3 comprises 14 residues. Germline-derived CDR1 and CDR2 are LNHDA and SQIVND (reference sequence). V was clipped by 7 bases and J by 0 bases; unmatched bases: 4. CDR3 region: CASTLDRVNTEAFF. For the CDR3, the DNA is TGTGCCAGTACCTTGGACAGGGTGAACACTGAAGCTTTCTTT.

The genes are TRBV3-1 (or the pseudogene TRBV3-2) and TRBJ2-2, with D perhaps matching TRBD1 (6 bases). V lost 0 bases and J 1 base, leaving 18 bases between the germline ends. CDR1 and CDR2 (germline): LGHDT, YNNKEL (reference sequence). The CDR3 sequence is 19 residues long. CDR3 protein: CASSQDQRWAGVNTGELFF. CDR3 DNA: TGTGCCAGCAGCCAAGATCAACGTTGGGCAGGGGTGAACACCGGGGAGCTGTTTTTT.